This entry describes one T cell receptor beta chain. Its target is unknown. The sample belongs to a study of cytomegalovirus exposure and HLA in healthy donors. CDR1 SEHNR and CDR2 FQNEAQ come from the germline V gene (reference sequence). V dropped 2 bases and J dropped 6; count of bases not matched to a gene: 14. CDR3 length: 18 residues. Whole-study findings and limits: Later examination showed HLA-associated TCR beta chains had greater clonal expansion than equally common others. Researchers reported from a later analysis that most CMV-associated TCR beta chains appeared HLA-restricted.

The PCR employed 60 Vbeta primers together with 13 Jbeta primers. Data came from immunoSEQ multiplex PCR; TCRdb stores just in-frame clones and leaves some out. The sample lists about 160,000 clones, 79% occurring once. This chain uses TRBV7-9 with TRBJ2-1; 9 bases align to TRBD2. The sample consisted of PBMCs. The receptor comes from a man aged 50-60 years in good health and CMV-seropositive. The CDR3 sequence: CASSLTGTSRSGANEQFF. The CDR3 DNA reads TGTGCCAGCAGCTTAACCGGGACTAGCAGGTCAGGAGCCAATGAGCAGTTCTTC.